The 3 T cell receptor beta chains in this list originate from one sample, sequenced in a study of human T cells and chemical hapten exposure. TCRdb analysed the RACE reads with MiXCR anew, one entry per CDR3 protein. The sample lists 80,000 to 100,000 distinct CDR3 sequences, 10% to 12% occurring once. The time point: patch test 3, about 24 weeks after DPC sensitization. Stated treatment: therapeutic diphenylcyclopropenone sensitization with weekly scalp DPC. The sequenced sample was whole blood, obtained in connection with sensitization to the hapten diphenylcyclopropenone (DPC). The receptors come from a woman aged 45-65 years with alopecia areata. Some clones in this sample may be carry-over from other donors' samples.

The V and J genes are TRBV10-3 and TRBJ2-7; D remains ambiguous. This CDR3 region has 13 residues. Germline loops: CDR1 ENHRY, CDR2 SYGVKD. Deletions cut 4 bases from V and 4 bases from J, with 11 bases between. The DNA of the CDR3 is TGTGCCATCAGTGTGGACGTAAGATACGAGCAGTACTTC. Protein sequence: CAISVDVRYEQYF.

At least ten counts were recorded for this clonotype. The chain joins TRBV5-4 to TRBJ1-1, with a tentative D call TRBD1 (6 bases). This CDR3 has 13 residues. Germline CDR1 and CDR2: SGHNT and YYREEE (reference sequence). Trimming cost V 0 bases and J 4 bases, with 7 bases left between them. The CDR3 DNA follows: TGTGCCAGCAGCTTGGACAGGGTCACTGAAGCTTTCTTT. Translated, it gives CASSLDRVTEAFF.

This clonotype has at least ten counts. The V gene is TRBV11-2, the J gene TRBJ1-1, with D possibly being TRBD1 (5 bases). The CDR3 has 15 amino acids. The germline CDR1 and CDR2 sequences are SGHAT and FQNNGV. The V end lost 5 bases, the J end lost 0 bases, and 13 bases lay between the germline ends. The chain's CDR3 is CASSPRQNMNTEAFF. DNA for the CDR3: TGTGCCAGCAGCCCTCGACAGAATATGAACACTGAAGCTTTCTTT.